This paragraph reports one T cell receptor beta chain. Its antigen is currently unknown. The CDR3 totals 17 residues. The data originate from a study of T cell responses to AZD1222 COVID-19 vaccine. This table comes from immunoSEQ multiplex PCR, and its TCRdb copy is limited to in-frame clones, with some not included. The repertoire holds roughly 150,000 clones, with roughly 92% as singletons. Study-wide results and caveats: CD4 TCRs linked to vaccination spanned spike, dominating at 160-218 and 743-854.

Here the sequenced sample was peripheral blood, taken on day 0 of AZD1222 vaccination. The sequence was collected from an adult in good health. This chain joins TRBV21-1 and TRBJ2-3. TRBV21-1 has pseudogene status. The CDR3 protein is CASSQKGTTWSTDTQYF. Written as DNA, the CDR3 is TGTGCCAGCAGCCAAAAAGGGACCACATGGAGCACAGATACGCAGTATTTT.